The 2 T cell receptor beta chains below were found in one sample sequenced in a study of blood T cell repertoires in COVID-19. Generated by immunoSEQ multiplex PCR, the TCRdb table keeps only in-frame clones and is missing some. This sample has about 180,000 clones, with approximately 78% found just once. The sample comprised peripheral blood. These receptors originate from an elderly woman with COVID-19, enrolled during active disease.

The chain combines TRBV6-2 or TRBV6-3 with TRBJ2-3, with 11 bases matching TRBD2. The J segment lost 2 bases and the V segment lost 5 bases, leaving 6 bases of the junction unmatched. CDR1 is MNHEY and CDR2 is SVGEGT in the germline V gene. The CDR3 is 16 residues long. CDR3 nucleotide sequence: TGTGCCAGCAGTGCTGGACTAGCGGGCTACACAGATACGCAGTATTTT. As protein: CASSAGLAGYTDTQYF.

This clone was counted once. The chain couples TRBV7-8 to TRBJ1-5, with a tentative D call TRBD1 (6 bases). V was shortened by 5 bases and J by 3 bases, with 11 bases between the two germline ends. Germline values: CDR1 SGHVS, CDR2 FQNEAQ. This CDR3 spans 14 amino acids. CDR3 amino acids: CASSPTGHNQPQHF. The CDR3 coding sequence is TGTGCCAGCAGCCCGACAGGACACAATCAGCCCCAGCATTTT.